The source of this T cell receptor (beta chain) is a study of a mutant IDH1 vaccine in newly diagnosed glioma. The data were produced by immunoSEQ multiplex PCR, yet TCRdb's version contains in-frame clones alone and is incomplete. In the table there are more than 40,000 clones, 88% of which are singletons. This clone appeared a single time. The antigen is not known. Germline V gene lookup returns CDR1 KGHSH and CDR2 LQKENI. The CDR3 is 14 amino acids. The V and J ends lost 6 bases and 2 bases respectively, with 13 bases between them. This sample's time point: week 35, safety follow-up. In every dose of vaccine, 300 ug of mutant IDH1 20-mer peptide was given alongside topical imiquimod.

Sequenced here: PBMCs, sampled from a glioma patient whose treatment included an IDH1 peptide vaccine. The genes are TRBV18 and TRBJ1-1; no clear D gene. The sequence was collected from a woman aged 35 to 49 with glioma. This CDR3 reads CASSLGRGNTEAFF. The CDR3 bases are TGTGCCAGCTCCCTTGGCCGGGGAAACACTGAAGCTTTCTTT.